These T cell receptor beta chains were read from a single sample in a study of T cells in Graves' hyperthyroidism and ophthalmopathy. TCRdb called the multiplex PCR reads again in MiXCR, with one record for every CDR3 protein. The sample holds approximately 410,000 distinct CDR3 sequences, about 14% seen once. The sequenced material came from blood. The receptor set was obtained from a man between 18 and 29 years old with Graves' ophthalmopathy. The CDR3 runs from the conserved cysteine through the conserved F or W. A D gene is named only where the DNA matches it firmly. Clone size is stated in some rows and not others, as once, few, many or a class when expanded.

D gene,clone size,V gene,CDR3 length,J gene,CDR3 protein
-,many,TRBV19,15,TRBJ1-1,CASKGLGGENTEAFF
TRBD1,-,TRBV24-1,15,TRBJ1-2,CATSGWTGGNYGYTF
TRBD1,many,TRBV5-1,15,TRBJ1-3,CASSKDRVSGNTIYF
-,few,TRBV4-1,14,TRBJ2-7,CASSQGTSSYEQYF
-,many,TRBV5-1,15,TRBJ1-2,CASSTGQESNYGYTF
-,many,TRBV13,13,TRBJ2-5,CASSPDIAETQYF
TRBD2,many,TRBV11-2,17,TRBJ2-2,CASSLGGRAGVHGELFF
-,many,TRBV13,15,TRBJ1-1,CASSPNPWAGTEAFF
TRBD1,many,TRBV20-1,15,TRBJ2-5,CSARDPRDSRTSQYF
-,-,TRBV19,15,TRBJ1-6,CASSIGAGWNSPLHF
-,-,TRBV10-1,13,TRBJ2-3,CASSESRSHTQYF
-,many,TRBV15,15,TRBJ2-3,CATSSGPLKGDTQYF
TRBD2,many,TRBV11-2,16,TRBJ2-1,CASSTLGSGGNNEQFF
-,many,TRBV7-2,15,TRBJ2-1,CASSLGGGYYNEQFF
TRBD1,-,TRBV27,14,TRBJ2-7,CASSDRVLPYEQYF
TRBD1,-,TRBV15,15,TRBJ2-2,CATSTGQGATGELFF
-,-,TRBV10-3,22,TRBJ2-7,CAINPRDTRSPVYPGGSYEQYF
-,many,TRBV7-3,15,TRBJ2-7,CASSLTYGTAYEQYF
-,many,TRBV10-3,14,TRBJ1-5,CAISLDGSNQPQHF
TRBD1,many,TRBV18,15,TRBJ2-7,CASSPFQRQGNEQYF
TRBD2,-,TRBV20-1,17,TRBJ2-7,CSARDSPSGRARYEQYF
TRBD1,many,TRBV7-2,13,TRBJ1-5,CASSRGQNQPQHF
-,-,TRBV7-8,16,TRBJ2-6,CASSHIGVSGANVLTF
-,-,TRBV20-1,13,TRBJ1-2,CSATNEGAYGYTF
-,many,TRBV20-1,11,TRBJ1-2,CSARTEGLNTF
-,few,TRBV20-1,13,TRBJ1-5,CSARGVRGQPQHF
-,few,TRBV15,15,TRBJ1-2,CATSRDWSGAYGYTF
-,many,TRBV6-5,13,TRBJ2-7,CASSYYRDYEQYF
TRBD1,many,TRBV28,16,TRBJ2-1,CASSLPRQGTYNEQFF